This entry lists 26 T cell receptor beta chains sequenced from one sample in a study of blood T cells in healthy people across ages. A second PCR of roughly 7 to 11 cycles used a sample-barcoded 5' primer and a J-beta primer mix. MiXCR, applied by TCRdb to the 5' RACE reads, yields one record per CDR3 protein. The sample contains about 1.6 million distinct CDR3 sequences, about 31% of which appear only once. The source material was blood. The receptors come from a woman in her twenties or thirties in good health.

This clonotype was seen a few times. CDR3 DNA sequence: TGCAGTGCTAGACCACAGGGGCCCCGCAATCAGCCCCAGCATTTT. This encodes CSARPQGPRNQPQHF. V is TRBV20-1 and J is TRBJ1-5; 7 nucleotides align to TRBD1. After removal of 2 bases from V and 2 bases from J, the junction contained 6 bases not matched to a gene. This CDR3 comprises 15 residues. Germline values: CDR1 DFQATT, CDR2 SNEGSKA (reference sequence).

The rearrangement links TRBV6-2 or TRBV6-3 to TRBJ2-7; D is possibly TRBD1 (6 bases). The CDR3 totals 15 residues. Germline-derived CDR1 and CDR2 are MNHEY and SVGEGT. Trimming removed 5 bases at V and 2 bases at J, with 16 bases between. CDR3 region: CASSRQKGGTYEQYF. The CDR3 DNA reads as TGTGCCAGCAGTCGGCAAAAAGGGGGAACCTACGAGCAGTACTTC.

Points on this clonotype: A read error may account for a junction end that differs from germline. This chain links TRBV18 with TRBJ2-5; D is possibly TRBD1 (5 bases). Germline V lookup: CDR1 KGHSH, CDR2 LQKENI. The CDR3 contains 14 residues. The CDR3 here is CASPPPQGVQTQYF. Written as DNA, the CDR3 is TGTGCCAGCCCACCACCGCAAGGGGTGCAGACCCAGTACTTC.

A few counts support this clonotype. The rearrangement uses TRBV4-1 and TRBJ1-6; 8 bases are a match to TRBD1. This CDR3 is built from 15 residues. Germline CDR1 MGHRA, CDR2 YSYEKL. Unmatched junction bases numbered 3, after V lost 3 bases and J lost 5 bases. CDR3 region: CASSHPDRDNSPLHF. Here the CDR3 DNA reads TGCGCCAGCAGCCATCCGGACAGGGATAATTCACCCCTCCACTTT.

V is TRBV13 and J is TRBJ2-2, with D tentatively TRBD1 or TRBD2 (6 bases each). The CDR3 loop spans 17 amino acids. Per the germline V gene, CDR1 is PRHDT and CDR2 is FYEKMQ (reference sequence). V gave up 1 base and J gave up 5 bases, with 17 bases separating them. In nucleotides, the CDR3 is TGTGCCAGCAGCTTAGATCTGGGGGGCATGTCGACCGGGGAGCTGTTTTTT. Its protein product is CASSLDLGGMSTGELFF. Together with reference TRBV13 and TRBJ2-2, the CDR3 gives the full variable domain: AAGVIQSPRHLIKEKRETATLKCYPIPRHDTVYWYQQGPGQDPQFLISFYEKMQSDKGSIPDRFSAQQFSDYHSELNMSSLELGDSALYFCASSLDLGGMSTGELFFGEGSRLTVL.

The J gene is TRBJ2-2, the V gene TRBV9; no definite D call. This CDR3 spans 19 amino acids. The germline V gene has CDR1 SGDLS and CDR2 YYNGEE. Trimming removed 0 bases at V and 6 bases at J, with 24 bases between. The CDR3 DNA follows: TGTGCCAGCAGCGTAGCTCCCCCGTTAGATTCCGTATATGCCGGGGAGCTGTTTTTT. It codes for CASSVAPPLDSVYAGELFF.

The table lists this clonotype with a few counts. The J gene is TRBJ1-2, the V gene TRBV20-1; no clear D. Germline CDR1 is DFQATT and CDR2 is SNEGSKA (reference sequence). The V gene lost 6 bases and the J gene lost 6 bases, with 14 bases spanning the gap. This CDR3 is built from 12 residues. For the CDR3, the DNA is TGCAGTGCCGACCGGGTGAGGCATGGCTACACCTTC. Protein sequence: CSADRVRHGYTF.

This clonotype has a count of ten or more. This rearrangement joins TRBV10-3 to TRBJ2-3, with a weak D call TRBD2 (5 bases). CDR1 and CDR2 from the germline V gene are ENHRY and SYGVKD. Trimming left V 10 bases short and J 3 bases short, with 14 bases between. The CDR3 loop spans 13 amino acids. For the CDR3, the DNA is TGTGCCACTACTAGTTCGAGGACAGATACGCAGTATTTT. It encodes CATTSSRTDTQYF.

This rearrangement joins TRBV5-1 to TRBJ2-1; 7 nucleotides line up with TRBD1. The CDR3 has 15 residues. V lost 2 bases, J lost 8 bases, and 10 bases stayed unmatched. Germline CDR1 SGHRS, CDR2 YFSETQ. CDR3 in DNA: TGCGCCAGCAGCTTAGGGGGCGACTATGTCCATGAGCAGTTCTTC. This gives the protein CASSLGGDYVHEQFF.

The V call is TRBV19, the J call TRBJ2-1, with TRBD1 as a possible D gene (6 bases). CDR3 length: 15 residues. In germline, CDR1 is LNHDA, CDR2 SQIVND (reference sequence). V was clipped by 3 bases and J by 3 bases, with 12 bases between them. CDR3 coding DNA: TGTGCCAGTAGTATCCGGGACATCGACTACAATGAGCAGTTCTTC. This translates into CASSIRDIDYNEQFF.

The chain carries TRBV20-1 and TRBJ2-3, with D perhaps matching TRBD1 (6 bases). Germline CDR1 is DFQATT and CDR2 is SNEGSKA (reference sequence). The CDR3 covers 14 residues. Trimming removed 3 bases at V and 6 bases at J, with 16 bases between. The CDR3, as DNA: TGCAGTGCTAGTCTGGCAGGGGAAAGCGATACGCAGTATTTT. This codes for CSASLAGESDTQYF.

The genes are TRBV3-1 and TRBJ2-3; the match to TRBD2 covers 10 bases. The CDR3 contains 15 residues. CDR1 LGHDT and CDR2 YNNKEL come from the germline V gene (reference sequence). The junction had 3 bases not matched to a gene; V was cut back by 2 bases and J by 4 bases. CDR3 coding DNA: TGTGCCAGCAGCCAACGTCTAGCGGGAGCAGATACGCAGTATTTT. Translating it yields CASSQRLAGADTQYF.

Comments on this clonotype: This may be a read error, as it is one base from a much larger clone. The CDR3 sequence is CASGRDGGAYEQYF. DNA for the CDR3: TGTGCCAGCGGGCGGGACGGGGGCGCCTACGAGCAGTACTTC. The chain has TRBV12-3 or TRBV12-4 and TRBJ2-7; possibly TRBD1 or TRBD2 for D (6 bases each). V was shortened by 8 bases and J by 2 bases, with 16 bases between the two germline ends. This CDR3 is 14 amino acids long.

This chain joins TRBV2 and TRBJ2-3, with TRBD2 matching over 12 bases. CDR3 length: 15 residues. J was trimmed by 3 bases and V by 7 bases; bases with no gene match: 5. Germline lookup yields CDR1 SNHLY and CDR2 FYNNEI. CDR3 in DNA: TGTGCCAGCAAAAGACTAGCGGGGGCGACAGATACGCAGTATTTT. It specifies CASKRLAGATDTQYF. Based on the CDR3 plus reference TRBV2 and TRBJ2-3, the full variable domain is EPEVTQTPSHQVTQMGQEVILRCVPISNHLYFYWYRQILGQKVEFLVSFYNNEISEKSEIFDDQFSVERPDGSNFTLKIRSTKLEDSAMYFCASKRLAGATDTQYFGPGTRLTVL.

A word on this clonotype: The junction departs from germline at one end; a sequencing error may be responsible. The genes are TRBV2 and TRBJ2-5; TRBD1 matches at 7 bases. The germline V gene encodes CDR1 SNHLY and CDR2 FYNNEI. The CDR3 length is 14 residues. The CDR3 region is CAISEAGGVETQYF. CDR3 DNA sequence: TGTGCCATCAGTGAGGCAGGGGGAGTGGAGACCCAGTACTTC.

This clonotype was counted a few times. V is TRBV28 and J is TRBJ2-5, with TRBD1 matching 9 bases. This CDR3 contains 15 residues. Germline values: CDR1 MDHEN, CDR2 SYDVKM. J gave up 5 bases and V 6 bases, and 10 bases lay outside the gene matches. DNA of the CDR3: TGTGCCAGCAGCCGCGGGACAGGGAATTGGGAGACCCAGTACTTC. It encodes CASSRGTGNWETQYF.

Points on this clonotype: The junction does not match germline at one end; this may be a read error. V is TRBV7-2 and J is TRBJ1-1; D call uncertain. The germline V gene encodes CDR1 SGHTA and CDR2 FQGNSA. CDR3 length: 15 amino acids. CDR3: CASSLGPAIHTETFF. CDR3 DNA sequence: TGTGCCAGCAGCTTAGGGCCAGCCATTCACACTGAAACTTTCTTT.

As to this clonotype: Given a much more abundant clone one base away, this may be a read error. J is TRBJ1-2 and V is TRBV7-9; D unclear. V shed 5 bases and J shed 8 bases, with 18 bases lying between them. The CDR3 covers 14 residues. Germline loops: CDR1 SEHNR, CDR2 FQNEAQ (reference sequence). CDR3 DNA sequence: TGTGCCAGCAGCGGGGAAGTTGACCAAGCAGGCTACACCTTC. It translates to CASSGEVDQAGYTF.

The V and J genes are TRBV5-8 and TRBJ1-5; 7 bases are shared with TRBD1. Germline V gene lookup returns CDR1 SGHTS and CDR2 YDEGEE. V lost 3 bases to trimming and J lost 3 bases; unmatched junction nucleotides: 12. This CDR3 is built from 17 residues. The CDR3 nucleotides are TGTGCCAGCAGCTACTCCTTCGCAGGGGGACTCAATCAGCCCCAGCATTTT. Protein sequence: CASSYSFAGGLNQPQHF.

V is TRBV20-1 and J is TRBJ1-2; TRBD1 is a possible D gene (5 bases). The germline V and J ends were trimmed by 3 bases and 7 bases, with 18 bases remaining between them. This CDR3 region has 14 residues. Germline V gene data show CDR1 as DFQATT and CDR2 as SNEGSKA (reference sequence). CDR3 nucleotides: TGCAGTGCTAGGGATCTCACAGGCCAGCTTGGCTACACCTTC. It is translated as CSARDLTGQLGYTF.

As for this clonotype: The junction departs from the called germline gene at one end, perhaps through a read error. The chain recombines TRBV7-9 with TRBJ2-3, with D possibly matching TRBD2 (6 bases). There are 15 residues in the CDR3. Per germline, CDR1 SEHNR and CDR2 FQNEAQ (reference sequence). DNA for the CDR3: TGTGCCAGCAGGTTAGGGCTAGCGCTCACAGATACGCAGTATTTT. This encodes CASRLGLALTDTQYF.

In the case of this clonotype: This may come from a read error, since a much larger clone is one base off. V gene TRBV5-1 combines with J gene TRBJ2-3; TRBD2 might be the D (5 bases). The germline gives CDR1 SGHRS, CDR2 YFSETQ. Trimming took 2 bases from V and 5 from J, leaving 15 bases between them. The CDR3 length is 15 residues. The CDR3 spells CASSFGSERIDTQYF. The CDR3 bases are TGCGCCAGCAGCTTTGGTAGCGAGAGGATAGATACGCAGTATTTT.

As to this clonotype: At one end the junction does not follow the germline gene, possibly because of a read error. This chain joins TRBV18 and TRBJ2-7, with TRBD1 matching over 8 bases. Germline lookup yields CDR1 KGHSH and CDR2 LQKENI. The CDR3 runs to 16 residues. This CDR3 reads CASSPRATGDPYEHYF. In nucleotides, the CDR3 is TGTGCCAGCTCACCACGGGCGACAGGGGATCCCTACGAGCACTACTTC.

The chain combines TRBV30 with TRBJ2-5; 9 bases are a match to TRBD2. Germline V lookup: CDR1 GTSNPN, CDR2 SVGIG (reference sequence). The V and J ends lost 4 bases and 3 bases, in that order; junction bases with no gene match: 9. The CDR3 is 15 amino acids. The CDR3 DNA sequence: TGTGCCTGGACCATAGGGCTAGCGGGGAAAGAGACCCAGTACTTC. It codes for CAWTIGLAGKETQYF.

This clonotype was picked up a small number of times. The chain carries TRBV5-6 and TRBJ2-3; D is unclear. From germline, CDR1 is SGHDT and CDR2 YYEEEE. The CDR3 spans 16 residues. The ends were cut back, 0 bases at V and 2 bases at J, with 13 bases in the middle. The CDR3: CASSLDFDVHTDTQYF. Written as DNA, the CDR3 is TGTGCCAGCAGCTTGGACTTTGATGTGCACACAGATACGCAGTATTTT. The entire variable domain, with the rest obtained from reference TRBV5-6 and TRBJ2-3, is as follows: DAGVTQSPTHLIKTRGQQVTLRCSPKSGHDTVSWYQQALGQGPQFIFQYYEEEERQRGNFPDRFSGHQFPNYSSELNVNALLLGDSALYLCASSLDFDVHTDTQYFGPGTRLTVL.

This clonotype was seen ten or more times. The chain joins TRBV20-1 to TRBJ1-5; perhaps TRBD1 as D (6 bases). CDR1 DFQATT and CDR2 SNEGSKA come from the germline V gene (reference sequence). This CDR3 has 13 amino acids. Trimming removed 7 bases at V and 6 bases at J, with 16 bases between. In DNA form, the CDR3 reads TGCAGTGTCCAGCCGCAGGGGACTCAGCCCCAGCATTTT. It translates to CSVQPQGTQPQHF.